Included here is one T cell receptor (beta chain) sequence, with context. As yet, its antigen is unknown. These data come from a study of T cell responses to AZD1222 COVID-19 vaccine. Overall study findings and caveats: The donors showed a predominance of white British ancestry and of females, with possible underestimation of clonal diversity.

The table came from immunoSEQ multiplex PCR; TCRdb's copy has only in-frame clones and leaves some out. Found here are about 170,000 clones, roughly nine tenths of them singletons; the top ten hold 1.6%. Material: peripheral blood, obtained on day 0 of AZD1222 vaccination. This TCR came from an adult in good health.

Here the CDR3 DNA reads TGTGCCATCGCCGGGGGGTACAATGAGCAGTTCTTC. Residues: CAIAGGYNEQFF. The rearrangement links TRBV28 to TRBJ2-1, with 7 positions matching TRBD2. The CDR3 is made up of 12 amino acids. The germline gives CDR1 MDHEN, CDR2 SYDVKM. The V segment lost 10 bases and the J segment 4 bases; nucleotides outside the gene matches: 4.